This T cell receptor (beta chain) was captured by sequencing in a study of blood T cell repertoires in COVID-19. Study summary: Sites across the United States, Italy and Spain contributed samples from acute and convalescent COVID-19. In each case, the material was cDNA or gDNA derived from T cells, B-cell-depleted T cells, or PBMCs.

Original analysis: Reference gene primer amplification gave estimated nucleated cell counts. Some clones are missing from TCRdb's copy, which holds only in-frame ones; the method was immunoSEQ multiplex PCR. The V and J calls and the clone size are those of that table, but D and trimming were determined from the DNA. The sample lists about 80,000 clones, over 75% occurring once. Source material: peripheral blood. This clonotype originated in a human donor in a cohort sampled during active COVID-19.

The CDR3 DNA sequence: TGTGCCAGTAGTGGAGGACAGGGGGCGTTAGCAGGAGATACGCAGTATTTT. Amino acids: CASSGGQGALAGDTQYF. The J gene is TRBJ2-3, the V gene TRBV19; 11 positions agree with TRBD1. Germline CDR1 reads LNHDA; CDR2 reads SQIVND (reference sequence). After removal of 5 bases from V and 5 bases from J, the junction contained 12 bases not matched to a gene. CDR3 length: 17 amino acids.